This TCR beta chain is drawn from a study of OX40 agonist ivuxolimab in advanced cancers. The overall study: One hepatocellular carcinoma and a couple of cutaneous melanoma patients partially responded. Overall study findings and caveats: A proportion of nonresponders additionally exhibited low normalized T-cell clonal expansion.

Comment on this clone: The target antigen is unknown.

The protocol was immunoSEQ multiplex PCR, while the TCRdb copy is restricted to in-frame clones and leaves out a portion. Of about 44,000 clones listed, around 80% are singletons. Enrollment shut out patients with autoimmune disease history or systemic immunosuppression. This clonotype was sampled from an adult with an advanced solid tumor such as melanoma, head and neck, liver or kidney cancer. The sequencing here drew on CD4+ or CD8+ T cells sorted from blood, taken in a trial of the OX40 agonist ivuxolimab.

CDR3 loop: CASSVEGTSGSWNEQFF. The CDR3 nucleotides read TGTGCCAGCAGCGTAGAGGGTACTAGCGGGAGTTGGAATGAGCAGTTCTTC. J is TRBJ2-1 and V is TRBV9, with TRBD2 matching over 11 bases. The CDR3 spans 17 residues. CDR1 and CDR2 from the germline V gene are SGDLS and YYNGEE. Unmatched junction bases numbered 9, after V lost 0 bases and J lost 7 bases. Drawing the rest from reference TRBV9 and TRBJ2-1, the complete variable domain is DSGVTQTPKHLITATGQRVTLRCSPRSGDLSVYWYQQSLDQGLQFLIQYYNGEERAKGNILERFSAQQFPDLHSELNLSSLELGDSALYFCASSVEGTSGSWNEQFFGPGTRLTVL.